The 16 T cell receptor beta chains given below trace back to one sample, sequenced in a study of follicular helper T cells after annual influenza vaccination. The time point here: 2015-2016 season, 7 days after influenza vaccination. Libraries were prepared by immunoSEQ multiplex PCR; TCRdb keeps only in-frame clonotypes and omits some of them. This table has some 8,300 clones, approximately 78% appearing once. The sequenced sample was CXCR5+ CD38- circulating T follicular helper cells from blood, obtained 7 days after influenza vaccination. Subset defined: circulating Tfh, non-naive CD4+CXCR5+PD-1+ (ICOS+CD38+ or ICOS-CD38-). These receptors all stem from an adult who received the influenza vaccine.

This rearrangement joins TRBV4-2 to TRBJ1-2, with D unresolved. CDR1 and CDR2 (germline): LGHNA, YNFKEQ. V shed 1 base and J shed 8 bases, with 5 bases lying between them. The CDR3 covers 11 residues. The CDR3 coding sequence is TGTGCCAGCAGCCAAGGGTACGGCTACACCTTC. It specifies CASSQGYGYTF.

V usage is TRBV10-1 and J usage is TRBJ2-3; TRBD2 aligns across 8 bases. CDR1 and CDR2 from the germline V gene are WNHNN and SYGVQD (reference sequence). The CDR3 is made up of 15 amino acids. The V gene end was trimmed by 3 bases and the J gene end by 5 bases; junction bases not matched to a gene: 7. The chain's CDR3 is CASSDGGGLGDTQYF. DNA for the CDR3: TGCGCCAGCAGTGATGGCGGGGGGCTCGGAGATACGCAGTATTTT.

The chain joins TRBV28 to TRBJ2-7; D ambiguous. The V gene's germline CDR1 is MDHEN and CDR2 SYDVKM. This CDR3 region has 13 residues. Deletions cut 4 bases from V and 3 bases from J, with 10 bases between. The CDR3 DNA is TGTGCCAGCAGTTGGAGTAAGATCTACGAGCAGTACTTC. Translating it yields CASSWSKIYEQYF.

This sequence joins TRBV27 and TRBJ1-6; D unclear. Germline-derived CDR1 and CDR2 are MNHEY and SMNVEV (reference sequence). V was shortened by 5 bases and J by 7 bases, with 18 bases between the two germline ends. The CDR3 length is 16 residues. The CDR3 nucleotides read TGTGCCAGCAGTCCCGCCCGGCAGGTGGGAAATTCACCCCTCCACTTT. Encoded protein: CASSPARQVGNSPLHF.

In its sample, this clone was seen once. The rearrangement links TRBV29-1 to TRBJ2-2; 8 nucleotides line up with TRBD1. Germline assignment: CDR1 SQVTM and CDR2 ANQGSEA. Trimming took 0 bases from V and 6 from J; bases not matched to a gene: 9. This CDR3 contains 16 residues. The CDR3 bases are TGCAGCGTTGAAGATATAGGCAGGGGGCGCTCCGGGGAGCTGTTTTTT. Its translation: CSVEDIGRGRSGELFF.

This sequence joins TRBV7-5 and TRBJ1-3. TRBV7-5 corresponds to a pseudogene. This CDR3 spans 14 amino acids. The CDR3 DNA follows: TGTGCCAGAAGACCTCGGGGATCTGGAAACACCATATATTTT. Translation: CARRPRGSGNTIYF.

Note on this clone: At one end the junction does not follow the germline gene, possibly because of a read error. The rearrangement uses TRBV6-5 and TRBJ2-1, with 7 nucleotides matching TRBD1. Germline assignment: CDR1 MNHEY and CDR2 SVGAGI. The length of the CDR3 is 13 residues. The CDR3 sequence is CASRMGQYSEQFF. The CDR3 DNA is TGTGCCAGCAGAATGGGACAGTACAGTGAGCAGTTCTTC.

The chain has TRBV28 and TRBJ2-5; D perhaps matches TRBD2 (5 bases). The CDR3 is 15 residues long. Trimming removed 2 bases from V and 5 bases from J, with 15 bases in between. CDR1 is MDHEN, CDR2 SYDVKM, per germline. The CDR3: CASSLGTSMPETQYF. DNA of the CDR3: TGTGCCAGCAGTTTAGGTACTAGTATGCCTGAGACCCAGTACTTC.

This chain connects TRBV7-9 to TRBJ1-2; D ambiguous. The CDR3 is made up of 12 amino acids. The V end was cut by 8 bases, the J end by 0 bases, with 7 bases between. Germline V gene lookup returns CDR1 SEHNR and CDR2 FQNEAQ (reference sequence). The CDR3 bases are TGTGCCAGCTCCAGGTCTAACTATGGCTACACCTTC. It encodes CASSRSNYGYTF. Together with reference TRBV7-9 and TRBJ1-2, the CDR3 gives the full variable domain: DTGVSQNPRHKITKRGQNVTFRCDPISEHNRLYWYRQTLGQGPEFLTYFQNEAQLEKSRLLSDRFSAERPKGSFSTLEIQRTEQGDSAMYLCASSRSNYGYTFGSGTRLTVV.

The CDR3 bases are TGTGCCAGCAGCTTAGGCACTAGCGGGGGGTACGGAGATACGCAGTATTTT. This codes for CASSLGTSGGYGDTQYF. The chain recombines TRBV7-8 with TRBJ2-3; 12 bases are a match to TRBD2. The germline V gene encodes CDR1 SGHVS and CDR2 FQNEAQ. The ends lost 1 base at V and 5 bases at J; junction bases unmatched: 7. This CDR3 contains 17 residues.

The genes are TRBV5-8 and TRBJ1-4; unclear D gene. With 4 bases removed from V and 7 bases from J, the gap between germline ends came to 14 bases. The CDR3 is made up of 14 amino acids. CDR1 and CDR2 from the germline V gene are SGHTS and YDEGEE. The CDR3 loop is CASSNPYGVEKLFF. The CDR3 DNA reads TGTGCCAGCAGCAACCCCTACGGGGTTGAAAAACTGTTTTTT.

The V call is TRBV15, the J call TRBJ2-3; 8 positions match TRBD2. Germline CDR1 and CDR2: LNHNV and YYDKDF (reference sequence). V shed 3 bases and J 2 bases; nucleotides not matched to a gene: 4. The CDR3 contains 15 residues. CDR3 sequence: CATSRTAGATDTQYF. The CDR3, as DNA: TGTGCCACCAGCAGGACAGCGGGGGCCACAGATACGCAGTATTTT.

The DNA for the CDR3 is TGTGCCAGCTCGAGAGGGGGGGGCTCTCAGCCCCAGCATTTT. Protein product: CASSRGGGSQPQHF. V usage is TRBV6-5 and J usage is TRBJ1-5, with a weak D call TRBD1 (6 bases). V was shortened by 8 bases and J by 6 bases, with 17 bases between the two germline ends. The length of the CDR3 is 14 residues. From germline, CDR1 is MNHEY and CDR2 SVGAGI.

With respect to this clone: A read error may account for a junction end that differs from germline. The chain joins TRBV7-6 to TRBJ1-4; D may be TRBD1 (6 bases). Germline CDR1 reads SGHVS; CDR2 reads FNYEAQ. The CDR3 runs to 11 residues. The chain's CDR3 is CAGRLEGELFF. CDR3 coding DNA: TGTGCCGGCAGATTAGAGGGGGAACTGTTTTTT.

This clone was counted between two and nine times. The genes are TRBV7-2 and TRBJ1-4; a weak D match, TRBD1 (5 bases). Trimming cost V 4 bases and J 4 bases, with 10 bases left between them. The CDR3 contains 14 residues. The germline gives CDR1 SGHTA, CDR2 FQGNSA. The CDR3 here is CASSYGALNEKLFF. CDR3 bases: TGTGCCAGCAGCTACGGGGCTCTTAATGAAAAACTGTTTTTT.

The chain recombines TRBV6-8 with TRBJ1-4, with 9 bases identical to TRBD1. The CDR3 extends over 13 amino acids. Trimming took 9 bases from V and 8 from J; bases not matched to a gene: 7. Germline V lookup: CDR1 MNHGY, CDR2 SAAAGT. CDR3 sequence: CARDPGQGEKLFF. The CDR3 region has the DNA TGTGCCAGGGACCCGGGACAGGGCGAAAAACTGTTTTTT.